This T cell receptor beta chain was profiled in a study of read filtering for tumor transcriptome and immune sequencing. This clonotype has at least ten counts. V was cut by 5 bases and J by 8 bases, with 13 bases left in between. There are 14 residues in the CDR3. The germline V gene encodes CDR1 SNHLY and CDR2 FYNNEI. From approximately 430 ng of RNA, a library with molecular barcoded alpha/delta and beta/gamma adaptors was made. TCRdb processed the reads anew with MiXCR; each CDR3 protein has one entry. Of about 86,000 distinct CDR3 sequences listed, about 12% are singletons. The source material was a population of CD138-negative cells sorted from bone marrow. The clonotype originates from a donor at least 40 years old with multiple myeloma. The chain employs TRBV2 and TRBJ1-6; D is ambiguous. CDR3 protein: CASSPTRVDSPLHF. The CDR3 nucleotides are TGTGCCAGCAGTCCGACCCGGGTGGATTCACCCCTCCACTTT.